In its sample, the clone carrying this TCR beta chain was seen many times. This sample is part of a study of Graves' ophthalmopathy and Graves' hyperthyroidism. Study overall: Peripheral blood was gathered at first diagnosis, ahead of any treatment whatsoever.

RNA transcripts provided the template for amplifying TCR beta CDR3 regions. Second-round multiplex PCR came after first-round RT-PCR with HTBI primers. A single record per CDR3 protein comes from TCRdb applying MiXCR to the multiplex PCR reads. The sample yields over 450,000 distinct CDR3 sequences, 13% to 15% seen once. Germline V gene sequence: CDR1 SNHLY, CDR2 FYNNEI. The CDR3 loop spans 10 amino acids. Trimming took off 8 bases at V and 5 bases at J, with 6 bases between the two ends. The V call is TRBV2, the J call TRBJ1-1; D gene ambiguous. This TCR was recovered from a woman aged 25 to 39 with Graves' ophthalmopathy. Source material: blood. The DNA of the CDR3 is TGTGCCAGCCGGGGAACTGAAGCTTTCTTT. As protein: CASRGTEAFF.